The 14 T cell receptor beta chains given below trace back to one sample, sequenced in a study of T cell changes during pregnancy in multiple sclerosis. The repertoire was sequenced with immunoSEQ multiplex PCR; TCRdb's copy has only in-frame clones and lacks some. The table records fewer than 85,000 clones, 92% of them present only once. Sequenced material: peripheral blood, taken in the first trimester of pregnancy. The receptor source for this set is a female donor in good health, enrolled as a control in a pregnancy study.

The chain employs TRBV21-1 and TRBJ2-1; the D call in the table, TRBD2, was not verified against the DNA. TRBV21-1 is annotated as a pseudogene. The CDR3 is 18 residues long. CDR3 residues: CASSKAAAGGLSYNEQFF. The CDR3, as DNA: TGTGCCAGCAGCAAAGCGGCGGCGGGAGGTCTCTCCTACAATGAGCAGTTCTTC.

This chain links TRBV7-9 with TRBJ2-2; TRBD2 agrees at 10 bases. The J segment lost 5 bases and the V segment lost 5 bases, leaving 5 bases of the junction unmatched. The CDR3 sequence is 15 residues long. Per the germline V gene, CDR1 is SEHNR and CDR2 is FQNEAQ (reference sequence). CDR3 in DNA: TGTGCCAGCAGCGAAGCGGGAGGGCCGACCGGGGAGCTGTTTTTT. It codes for CASSEAGGPTGELFF.

This clone was detected only once. The genes are TRBV28 and TRBJ2-7, with 9 bases aligning to TRBD1. CDR1 and CDR2 from the germline V gene are MDHEN and SYDVKM. The CDR3 covers 15 residues. The V and J ends lost 6 bases and 2 bases, in that order; junction bases with no gene match: 8. CDR3 protein: CASRSPGQGPYEQYF. The CDR3 coding sequence is TGTGCCAGCAGGTCTCCGGGACAGGGACCCTACGAGCAGTACTTC.

The chain employs TRBV5-4 and TRBJ1-4, with D uncertain. Germline V gene data show CDR1 as SGHNT and CDR2 as YYREEE (reference sequence). The CDR3 totals 13 residues. V was cut by 4 bases and J by 4 bases, with 8 bases left in between. This CDR3 reads CASSVNSNEKLFF. DNA of the CDR3: TGTGCCAGCAGCGTCAACAGTAATGAAAAACTGTTTTTT.

The V call is TRBV5-5, the J call TRBJ1-4; no firm D call. Germline V CDR1 and CDR2: SGHKS, YYEKEE (reference sequence). V was trimmed by 1 base and J by 7 bases, leaving 8 bases between them. The CDR3 contains 13 residues. For the CDR3, the DNA is TGTGCCAGCAGCTTGAATGGGCGTGAAAAACTGTTTTTT. Translated, it gives CASSLNGREKLFF.

The V and J genes are TRBV28 and TRBJ1-2, with 7 bases lining up with TRBD1. CDR3 length equals 13 residues. The germline V gene has CDR1 MDHEN and CDR2 SYDVKM. The V and J ends lost 8 bases and 8 bases, in that order; junction bases with no gene match: 11. CDR3 residues: CASRQGGIGGYTF. DNA of the CDR3: TGTGCCAGCCGACAGGGAGGTATTGGCGGCTACACCTTC.

J is TRBJ2-2 and V is TRBV6-1, with 7 bases fitting TRBD2. The CDR3 runs 15 residues. Trimming took 4 bases from V and 5 from J; bases not matched to a gene: 7. Germline V CDR1 and CDR2: MNHNS, SASEGT. CDR3 region: CASSATSAGTGELFF. Written as DNA, the CDR3 is TGTGCCAGCAGTGCTACTAGCGCGGGGACCGGGGAGCTGTTTTTT.

This clone was observed a few times. The gene calls are TRBV7-9 and TRBJ2-1; D is ambiguous. Between the trimmed V and J ends, which lost 10 bases and 2 bases, there was a span of 6 bases. The CDR3 extends over 11 amino acids. In germline, CDR1 is SEHNR, CDR2 FQNEAQ (reference sequence). The CDR3 nucleotides read TGTGCCACTCTAGCCTACAATGAGCAGTTCTTC. Translation gives CATLAYNEQFF.

The CDR3 DNA reads TGCGCCAGCAGCCTGGGGACTAGCGGAAACAATGAGCAGTTCTTC. It specifies CASSLGTSGNNEQFF. This chain joins TRBV5-1 and TRBJ2-1; 11 bases map to TRBD2. V lost 4 bases and J lost 5; bases outside the gene matches: 5. CDR3 length: 15 amino acids. Germline assignment: CDR1 SGHRS and CDR2 YFSETQ. The full variable domain, its missing parts supplied by reference TRBV5-1 and TRBJ2-1, is KAGVTQTPRYLIKTRGQQVTLSCSPISGHRSVSWYQQTPGQGLQFLFEYFSETQRNKGNFPGRFSGRQFSNSRSEMNVSTLELGDSALYLCASSLGTSGNNEQFFGPGTRLTVL.

The rearrangement joins TRBV4-1 to TRBJ1-3; TRBD1 matches 8 bases. The ends lost 2 bases at V and 4 bases at J; junction bases unmatched: 4. Looked up from germline, CDR1 is MGHRA and CDR2 is YSYEKL. The CDR3 length is 15 residues. The CDR3 sequence: CASSQSRGPGNTIYF. Here the CDR3 DNA reads TGCGCCAGCAGCCAATCCAGGGGGCCCGGAAACACCATATATTTT.

The J gene is TRBJ2-7, the V gene TRBV5-1; no reliable D call. The germline V gene encodes CDR1 SGHRS and CDR2 YFSETQ. The CDR3 loop spans 14 amino acids. Trimming stripped 1 base from V and 5 bases from J, with 13 bases between. The CDR3 bases are TGCGCCAGCAGCTTGACTGTAACTACTAACGAGCAGTACTTC. It is translated as CASSLTVTTNEQYF.

This chain uses TRBV2 with TRBJ2-3; D gene ambiguous. This CDR3 spans 16 amino acids. Germline CDR1 SNHLY, CDR2 FYNNEI. The V gene lost 3 bases and the J gene lost 1 base, with 14 bases spanning the gap. CDR3 in amino acids: CASSDTLSRGTDTQYF. DNA of the CDR3: TGTGCCAGCAGTGACACCCTAAGCCGGGGCACAGATACGCAGTATTTT.

This sequence joins TRBV18 and TRBJ1-2, with no clear D. Germline CDR1 reads KGHSH; CDR2 reads LQKENI. V shed 4 bases and J shed 7 bases, with 7 bases lying between them. CDR3 size: 11 residues. The CDR3 reads CASSLERGYTF. CDR3 coding DNA: TGTGCCAGCTCACTAGAACGTGGCTACACCTTC.

This clone has just a few counts. The rearrangement uses TRBV25-1 and TRBJ2-3; 8 positions match TRBD2. Germline-derived CDR1 and CDR2 are MGHDK and SYGVNS. This CDR3 region has 17 residues. V dropped 5 bases and J dropped 1; count of bases not matched to a gene: 11. CDR3 in amino acids: CASSPPNLREGTDTQYF. DNA of the CDR3: TGTGCCAGCAGTCCCCCAAACCTGCGGGAGGGCACAGATACGCAGTATTTT.